This T cell receptor (beta chain) was documented in a study of cytomegalovirus exposure and HLA in healthy donors. Study in general: Some 80 million unique TCRs from HLA-typed donors were held in an early data release. Researchers found that around 80% of around 400 genotyped donors fell within the Caucasian-associated ancestry cluster. Study conclusions and caveats: Analysis was carried out at a later point, and it linked a missense DCLRE1C variant to TCR beta V- and J-gene trimming. As was reported, the HLA-A and HLA-B alleles of most subjects were accurately predicted from TCR beta sequences.

The germline V and J ends were trimmed by 7 bases and 4 bases, with 11 bases remaining between them. This CDR3 region has 13 residues. Looked up from germline, CDR1 is LNHDA and CDR2 is SQIVND (reference sequence). It was with 60 Vbeta and 13 Jbeta primers that the PCR ran. The data were produced by immunoSEQ multiplex PCR, yet TCRdb's version contains in-frame clones alone and is incomplete. The sample's table shows about 160,000 clones. To note about this clone: Antigen unknown.

The chain recombines TRBV19 with TRBJ1-5; TRBD1 is a possible D gene (6 bases). The sequenced material came from PBMCs. The sequence derives from a man aged 25 to 45 in good health and CMV-seronegative. Here the CDR3 DNA reads TGTGCCAGTACCATTACAGGGAATCAGCCCCAGCATTTT. Protein: CASTITGNQPQHF.